These T cell receptor beta chains were read from a single sample in a study of blood T cells in healthy people across ages. TCRdb independently ran MiXCR on the 5' RACE reads; one entry per CDR3 protein. This sample has hundreds of thousands of distinct CDR3 sequences, with around 45% found just once. Sequenced: blood. The receptors come from a man of 80 years or more in good health. Both conserved end residues are trimmed from each CDR3.

TRBV27,ASKGSVSNQPQH
TRBV4-2,ASSQEATLEDYEQY
TRBV7-2,ASSLSGQGYQPQH
TRBV10-3,AISGTSSPGNEQF
TRBV20-1,SALTSGDTDTQY
TRBV7-3,ASSRGSGTNVLT
TRBV25-1,ASTALMGTGGLSEQY
TRBV27,ASSLSGEVSTYEQY
TRBV12-3/TRBV12-4,ASSPSSGRAGEQY
TRBV5-5,ASSRTGTGMTSGGFNNEQF
TRBV27,ASRQRDQGAF
TRBV27,ASSSGTGGLNTEAF
TRBV5-6,ASSQGDFNYGYT
TRBV7-9,ASSLGGWTTGDEQF
TRBV20-1,SASPWGTSGSNEQF
TRBV7-2,ASRPYGGQETQY
TRBV5-1,ASSRDDQGYYGYT
TRBV21-1,ASSKGEKTQY
TRBV15,ATSRGQLDNQPQH
TRBV10-2,ASSESSVGTQY
TRBV14,ASSRWGGASYEQY
TRBV5-1,ASSHLGRQGVDGYT
TRBV12-3/TRBV12-4,ASSRDGVGELF
TRBV6-4,ASSAEAGGRADTQY
TRBV29-1,SVVGGSPYEQY